Following are 14 T cell receptor beta chains from one sample sequenced in a study of identical twins. TCRdb used MiXCR to reprocess the 5' RACE reads, holding one entry per CDR3 protein. Of 200,000 or so distinct CDR3 sequences in the sample, roughly 15% were seen once. These data were also filed under a second study, of T cells expressing NK-cell markers.

Material: CD8+ T cells sorted from blood. Receptors were obtained from a woman younger than 30 in good health.

Only a few counts were recorded for this clonotype. This sequence joins TRBV7-9 and TRBJ2-5; TRBD1 matches at 10 bases. CDR1 is SEHNR and CDR2 is FQNEAQ in the germline V gene (reference sequence). There are 16 residues in the CDR3. The ends lost 2 bases at V and 3 bases at J; junction bases unmatched: 6. In DNA, the CDR3 is TGTGCCAGCAGCTTACAAGGACAGGGGGGTGAAGAGACCCAGTACTTC. It specifies CASSLQGQGGEETQYF.

In this sample, this clonotype turned up a few times. V and J are TRBV10-2 and TRBJ2-1, with TRBD2 matching over 8 bases. The CDR3 spans 15 residues. J lost 3 bases, V lost 2 bases, and 3 bases had no gene match. The germline V gene encodes CDR1 WSHSY and CDR2 SAAADI. CDR3 DNA: TGCGCCAGCAGTGAGGCGGGAGGTTACTACAATGAGCAGTTCTTC. This sequence encodes CASSEAGGYYNEQFF.

In this sample, this clonotype turned up a few times. V is TRBV3-1 and J is TRBJ2-2, with 10 positions matching TRBD2. CDR1 is LGHDT, CDR2 YNNKEL, per germline (reference sequence). The CDR3 is 17 residues long. After removal of 1 base from V and 1 base from J, the junction contained 3 bases not matched to a gene. Here the CDR3 DNA reads TGTGCCAGCAGCCAAGTTAGCGGGGGGTTGAACACCGGGGAGCTGTTTTTT. Amino acids: CASSQVSGGLNTGELFF.

This chain uses TRBV30 with TRBJ2-7; 10 bases agree with TRBD2. Germline CDR1 is GTSNPN and CDR2 is SVGIG (reference sequence). The J segment lost 2 bases and the V segment lost 0 bases, leaving 4 bases of the junction unmatched. There are 15 residues in the CDR3. The CDR3 sequence is CAWSVRTSGTYEQYF. The CDR3 region has the DNA TGTGCCTGGAGTGTCCGGACTAGCGGAACCTACGAGCAGTACTTC. The full variable domain, rest sourced from reference TRBV30 and TRBJ2-7, is SQTIHQWPATLVQPVGSPLSLECTVEGTSNPNLYWYRQAAGRGLQLLFYSVGIGQISSEVPQNLSASRPQDRQFILSSKKLLLSDSGFYLCAWSVRTSGTYEQYFGPGTRLTVT.

This rearrangement joins TRBV7-9 to TRBJ1-1; 7 bases fit TRBD1. CDR1 and CDR2 (germline): SEHNR, FQNEAQ (reference sequence). The CDR3 is 14 amino acids. V shed 7 bases and J 0 bases; nucleotides not matched to a gene: 5. This CDR3 reads CASTRQGMNTEAFF. CDR3 sequence (DNA): TGTGCCAGCACAAGACAGGGAATGAACACTGAAGCTTTCTTT.

The gene calls are TRBV6-2 or TRBV6-3 and TRBJ2-1; D ambiguous. CDR1 MNHEY and CDR2 SVGEGT come from the germline V gene. The CDR3 is made up of 11 amino acids. V gave up 0 bases and J gave up 10 bases, with 4 bases separating them. As DNA, the CDR3 is TGTGCCAGCAGTTACTCGAGAGAGCAGTTCTTC. As protein: CASSYSREQFF.

This clonotype has more than one count but fewer than ten. The rearrangement joins TRBV29-1 to TRBJ1-3, with D possibly TRBD1 on 5 matching bases. The CDR3 runs to 14 residues. From germline, CDR1 is SQVTM and CDR2 ANQGSEA. The V end was cut by 4 bases, the J end by 0 bases, with 10 bases between. CDR3 region: CSVGDGSSGNTIYF. As DNA, the CDR3 is TGCAGCGTTGGGGACGGATCCTCTGGAAACACCATATATTTT.

This clonotype was observed a handful of times. CDR3 loop: CSARDRVGWGGGELFF. In nucleotides, the CDR3 is TGCAGTGCTAGAGATCGGGTGGGATGGGGCGGCGGGGAGCTGTTTTTT. This chain links TRBV20-1 with TRBJ2-2, with D tentatively TRBD1 (5 bases). The CDR3 loop spans 16 amino acids. The germline V and J ends were trimmed by 0 bases and 7 bases, with 18 bases remaining between them. The germline CDR1 and CDR2 sequences are DFQATT and SNEGSKA (reference sequence).

This clonotype was counted between two and nine times. This chain uses TRBV15 with TRBJ2-1; 7 nucleotides match TRBD2. Germline CDR1 LNHNV, CDR2 YYDKDF (reference sequence). With V trimmed by 5 bases and J by 7 bases, 11 bases remained unmatched. The CDR3 is made up of 15 amino acids. The CDR3: CATSLGGLAVNEQFF. In DNA form, the CDR3 reads TGTGCCACCAGCCTCGGTGGGCTAGCGGTGAATGAGCAGTTCTTC.

This chain uses TRBV6-6 with TRBJ2-1; D is ambiguous. CDR3 size: 12 residues. V lost 2 bases to trimming and J lost 9 bases, with 8 bases between them. Germline CDR1 and CDR2: MNHNY and SVGAGI (reference sequence). The CDR3 DNA reads as TGTGCCAGCAGTTACGACGGCGGTGAGCAGTTCTTC. Translation: CASSYDGGEQFF.

This clonotype has only a few counts. The junction does not match germline at one end; this may be a read error. The chain is built from TRBV19 and TRBJ1-2; D not certain. The CDR3 extends over 9 amino acids. The germline CDR1 and CDR2 sequences are LNHDA and SQIVND (reference sequence). DNA for the CDR3: TGTGCCAGTAGTCCACGGGTCGACTTC. It is translated as CASSPRVDF.

The count of this clonotype is one. This chain connects TRBV11-2 to TRBJ2-7; 7 positions match TRBD1. The CDR3 length is 15 residues. V shed 6 bases and J 2 bases; nucleotides not matched to a gene: 10. Germline CDR1 SGHAT, CDR2 FQNNGV. The CDR3 sequence: CASSFGSGQTYEQYF. CDR3 nucleotide sequence: TGTGCCAGCAGTTTTGGTTCGGGACAGACCTACGAGCAGTACTTC.

The rearrangement joins TRBV12-5 to TRBJ2-7, with D uncertain. Germline CDR1 LGHNT, CDR2 FRNRAP. Trimming removed 3 bases at V and 2 bases at J, with 8 bases between. CDR3 length equals 13 residues. CDR3 amino acids: CASGLQLAYEQYF. The CDR3 DNA is TGTGCTAGTGGTTTACAGCTAGCCTACGAGCAGTACTTC.

V usage is TRBV9 and J usage is TRBJ1-1; weak D call: TRBD1 (5 bases). CDR3 length equals 14 residues. The germline gives CDR1 SGDLS, CDR2 YYNGEE. The V gene lost 1 base and the J gene lost 3 bases, with 10 bases spanning the gap. Written as DNA, the CDR3 is TGTGCCAGCAGCGTACGCGCGGGGGACACTGAAGCTTTCTTT. Translating it yields CASSVRAGDTEAFF.